This T cell receptor (beta chain) was observed in a study of STAT3 mutations in large granular lymphocyte leukemia. Whole-study findings and limits: At least one immunodominant TCR beta clonotype appeared in every T-cell large granular lymphocyte leukemia patient. Clonal expansion was inferred from other time points because no sample existed at each clone's first appearance. After therapy, about 35% of the 18 patients switched clonotypes, all new clones STAT3 wild type.

Notes on this clone: What it binds is not known.

TCRdb's copy holds only in-frame clones and misses some; the assay was immunoSEQ multiplex PCR. Of 10,000 to 15,000 clones in the sample, around 90% were seen once. V lost 1 base, J lost 1 base, and 10 bases lay in between. This CDR3 has 15 amino acids. CDR1 is KGHSH, CDR2 LQKENI, per germline. Sequenced input: peripheral blood mononuclear cells. This TCR was sampled from a man aged 40-49 years with T-cell large granular lymphocyte leukemia. Some clones in this sample may be carry-over from other donors' samples. V gene TRBV18 combines with J gene TRBJ1-2; no clear D. CDR3 sequence (DNA): TGTGCCAGCTCACCACAGCCTTCGCTTAACTATGGCTACACCTTC. It is translated as CASSPQPSLNYGYTF.